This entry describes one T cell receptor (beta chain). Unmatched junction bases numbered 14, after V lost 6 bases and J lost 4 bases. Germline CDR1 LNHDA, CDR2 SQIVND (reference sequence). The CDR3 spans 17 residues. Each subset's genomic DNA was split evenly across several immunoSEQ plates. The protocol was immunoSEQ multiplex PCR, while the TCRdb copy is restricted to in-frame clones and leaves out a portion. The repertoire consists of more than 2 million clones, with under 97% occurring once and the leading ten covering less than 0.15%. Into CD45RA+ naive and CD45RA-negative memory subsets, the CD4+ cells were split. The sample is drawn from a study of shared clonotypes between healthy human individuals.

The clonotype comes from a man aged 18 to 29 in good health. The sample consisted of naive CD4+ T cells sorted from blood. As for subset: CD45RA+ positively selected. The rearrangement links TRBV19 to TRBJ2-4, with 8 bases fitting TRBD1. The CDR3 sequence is CASRAGTGELGKNIQYF. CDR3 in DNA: TGTGCCAGTAGAGCCGGGACAGGCGAGCTGGGGAAAAACATTCAGTACTTC.